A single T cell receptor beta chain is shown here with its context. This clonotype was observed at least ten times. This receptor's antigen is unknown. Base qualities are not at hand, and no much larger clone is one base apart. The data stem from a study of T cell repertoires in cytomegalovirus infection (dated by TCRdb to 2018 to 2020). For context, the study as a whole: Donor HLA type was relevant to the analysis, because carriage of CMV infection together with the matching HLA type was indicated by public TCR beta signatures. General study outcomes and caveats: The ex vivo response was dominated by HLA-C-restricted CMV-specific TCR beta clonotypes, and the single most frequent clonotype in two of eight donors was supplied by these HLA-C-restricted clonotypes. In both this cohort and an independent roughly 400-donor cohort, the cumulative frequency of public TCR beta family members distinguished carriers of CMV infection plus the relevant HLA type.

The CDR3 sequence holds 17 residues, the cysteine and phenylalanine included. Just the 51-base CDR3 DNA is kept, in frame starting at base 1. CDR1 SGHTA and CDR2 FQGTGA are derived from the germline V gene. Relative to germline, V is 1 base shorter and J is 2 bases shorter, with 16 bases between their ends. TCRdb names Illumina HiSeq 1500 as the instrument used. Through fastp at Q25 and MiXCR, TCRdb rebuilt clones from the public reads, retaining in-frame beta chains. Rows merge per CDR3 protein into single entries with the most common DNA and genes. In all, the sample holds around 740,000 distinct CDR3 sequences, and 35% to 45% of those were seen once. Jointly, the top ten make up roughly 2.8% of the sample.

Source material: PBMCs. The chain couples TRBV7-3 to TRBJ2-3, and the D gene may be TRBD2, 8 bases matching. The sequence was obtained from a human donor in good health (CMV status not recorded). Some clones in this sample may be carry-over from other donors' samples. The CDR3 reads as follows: CASSLRGGGGNTDTQYF. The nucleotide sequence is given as TGTGCCAGCAGCTTAAGAGGGGGCGGGGGGAACACAGATACGCAGTATTTT.